This TCR beta chain was profiled in a study of metastatic and nonmetastatic thyroid tumors. For the study at large: Across blood and tumor or nodule tissue, repertoires from malignant and benign thyroid patients were compared with one another. Whole-study findings and limits: Relative to benign nodules, malignant thyroid tumors were reportedly characterized by significantly elevated TCR beta diversity in blood and tumor.

Concerning this clone: Its target is unknown.

No patient received treatment before thyroid surgery. Trimming took 6 bases from V and 5 from J; bases not matched to a gene: 8. The CDR3 has 15 residues. How the authors handled the data: The distant-metastasis classifier for papillary thyroid cancer was built from CDR3 differences across clinicopathological groups. Via MiXCR, TCRdb re-called the PCR reads. In this record, the V and J calls reflect TCRdb's handling and not the investigators' own analysis. This sample has some 21,000 clones, with over 9.5% found just once. This sequence originates from a female donor with papillary thyroid cancer or a benign thyroid nodule (not recorded which). Some clones in this sample may be carry-over from other donors' samples. The rearrangement joins TRBV12-3 or TRBV12-4 to TRBJ2-1, with 9 positions matching TRBD2. What was sequenced was blood. CDR3 loop: CASRTSGRNDNEQFF. The CDR3 DNA follows: TGTGCCAGCAGGACTAGCGGTAGGAACGACAATGAGCAGTTCTTC.